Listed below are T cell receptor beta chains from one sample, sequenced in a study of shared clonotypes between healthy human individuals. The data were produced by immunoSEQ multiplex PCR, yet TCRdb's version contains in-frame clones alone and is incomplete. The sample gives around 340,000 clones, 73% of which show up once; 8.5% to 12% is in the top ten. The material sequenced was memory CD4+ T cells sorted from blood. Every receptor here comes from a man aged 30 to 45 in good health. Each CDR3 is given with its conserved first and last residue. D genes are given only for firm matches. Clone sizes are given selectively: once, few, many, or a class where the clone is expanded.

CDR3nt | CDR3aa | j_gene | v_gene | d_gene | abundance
TGCAGCGTCTGGCTGCGGGAGTTCGCCTACAATGAGCAGTTCTTC | CSVWLREFAYNEQFF | TRBJ2-1 | TRBV29-1 | TRBD2 | many
TGTGCCAGCAGCTCGAATAGCGGGAGGGCCGTGGAGACCCAGTACTTC | CASSSNSGRAVETQYF | TRBJ2-5 | TRBV11-2 | TRBD2 | few
TGTGCCAGCAGCTCGAATCCGGGACTGCATACGAACTATGGCTACACCTTC | CASSSNPGLHTNYGYTF | TRBJ1-2 | TRBV13 | - | -
TGTGCCACCTCGACAGGAATCAATCAGCCCCAGCATTTT | CATSTGINQPQHF | TRBJ1-5 | TRBV11-2 | - | -
TGTGCCAGTAGTATCTTCGGGACAGGGAAGGACACTGAAGCTTTCTTT | CASSIFGTGKDTEAFF | TRBJ1-1 | TRBV19 | TRBD1 | -
TGTGCCAGCAGCGCGTCTAGCGAGCAGTTCTTC | CASSASSEQFF | TRBJ2-1 | TRBV7-2 | - | once
TGTGCCAGCAGTGTTCAGGGACAGACCTATGGCTACACCTTC | CASSVQGQTYGYTF | TRBJ1-2 | TRBV6-1 | TRBD1 | once
TGCAGCTTTTGCCTGCCCTCCGGGACAGGAACCTACAATGAGCAGTTCTTC | CSFCLPSGTGTYNEQFF | TRBJ2-1 | TRBV29-1 | TRBD1 | -
TGCGCCAGCAGCCGAGGGGGGTCCTACAATGAGCAGTTCTTC | CASSRGGSYNEQFF | TRBJ2-1 | TRBV4-3 | - | few
TGTGCCAGCAGCTGGCCGACGGCGGGGGGAATCGAGCAGTACTTC | CASSWPTAGGIEQYF | TRBJ2-7 | TRBV7-2 | TRBD2 | -
TGTGCCAGCGGGGGGAACAGGATATCCTACGAGCAGTACTTC | CASGGNRISYEQYF | TRBJ2-7 | TRBV28 | - | few
TGCGCCAGCAGCCAAGCTGTTCCCACTGAAGCTTTCTTT | CASSQAVPTEAFF | TRBJ1-1 | TRBV4-1 | - | -
TGTGCCAGCAGCTTATTTGGGCGAGAGCAGTACTTC | CASSLFGREQYF | TRBJ2-7 | TRBV7-2 | - | few
TGTGCCAGCACCAGTAGCGGGACGGAGACCCAGTACTTC | CASTSSGTETQYF | TRBJ2-5 | TRBV6-6 | TRBD2 | -
TGTGCCAGTGGCTTTTTCGCAGATATGCAGTATTTT | CASGFFADMQYF | TRBJ2-3 | TRBV11-2 | - | once
TGTGCTAGTGGTTTGCAGGGGGCGAACACTGAAGCTTTCTTT | CASGLQGANTEAFF | TRBJ1-1 | TRBV12-5 | TRBD1 | many